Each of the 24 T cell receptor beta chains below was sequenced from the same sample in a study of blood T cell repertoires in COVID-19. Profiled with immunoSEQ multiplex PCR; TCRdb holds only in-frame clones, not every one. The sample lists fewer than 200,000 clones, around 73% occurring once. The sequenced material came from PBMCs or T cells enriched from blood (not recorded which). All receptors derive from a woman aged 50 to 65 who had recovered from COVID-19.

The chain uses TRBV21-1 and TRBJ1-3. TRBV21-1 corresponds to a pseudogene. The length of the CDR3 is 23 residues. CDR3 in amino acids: CASSNNRFAGSRGVRAGGNTIYF. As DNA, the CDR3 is TGTGCCAGCAGCAATAATAGGTTCGCGGGGTCGCGAGGGGTCCGGGCGGGTGGAAACACCATATATTTT.

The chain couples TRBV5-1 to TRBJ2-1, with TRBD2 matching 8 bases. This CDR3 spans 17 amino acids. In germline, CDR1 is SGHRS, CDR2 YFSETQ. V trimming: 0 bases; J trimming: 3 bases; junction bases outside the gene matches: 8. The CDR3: CASSLGQAGVGYNEQFF. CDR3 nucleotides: TGCGCCAGCAGCTTGGGACAAGCGGGAGTAGGCTACAATGAGCAGTTCTTC.

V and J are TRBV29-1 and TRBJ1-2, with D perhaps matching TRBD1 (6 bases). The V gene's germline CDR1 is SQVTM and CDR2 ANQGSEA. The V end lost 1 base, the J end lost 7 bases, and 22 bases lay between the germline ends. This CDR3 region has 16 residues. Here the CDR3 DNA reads TGCAGCGTTGAAGCACCCGGGACAATCCAAATTGGTGGCTACACCTTC. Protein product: CSVEAPGTIQIGGYTF.

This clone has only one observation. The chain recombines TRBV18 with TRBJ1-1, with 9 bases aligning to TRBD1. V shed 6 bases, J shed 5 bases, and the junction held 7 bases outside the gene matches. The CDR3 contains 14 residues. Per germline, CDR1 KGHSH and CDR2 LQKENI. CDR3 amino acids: CASSPGQGGTEAFF. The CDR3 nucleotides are TGTGCCAGCTCGCCGGGACAGGGCGGAACTGAAGCTTTCTTT.

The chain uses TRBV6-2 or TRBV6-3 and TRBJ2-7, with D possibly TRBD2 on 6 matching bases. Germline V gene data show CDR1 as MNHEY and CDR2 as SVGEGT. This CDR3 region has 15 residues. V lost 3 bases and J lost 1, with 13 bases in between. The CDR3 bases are TGTGCCAGCAGTTATTTGGCGGGGTATTCCTACGAGCAGTACTTC. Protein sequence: CASSYLAGYSYEQYF.

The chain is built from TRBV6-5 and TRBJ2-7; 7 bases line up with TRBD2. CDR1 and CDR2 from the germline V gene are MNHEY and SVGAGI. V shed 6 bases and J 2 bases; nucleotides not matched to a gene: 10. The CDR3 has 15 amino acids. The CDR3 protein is CASRPGLGEPYEQYF. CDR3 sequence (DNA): TGTGCCAGCAGACCCGGACTAGGCGAGCCCTACGAGCAGTACTTC.

The CDR3 DNA sequence: TGTGCCAGCTCACTGGGACAATTAGACATATCCGGGGAGCTGTTTTTT. Protein: CASSLGQLDISGELFF. The V gene is TRBV18, the J gene TRBJ2-2; TRBD1 is a possible D gene (6 bases). The CDR3 totals 16 residues. The V end lost 4 bases, the J end lost 6 bases, and 18 bases lay between the germline ends. CDR1 and CDR2 from the germline V gene are KGHSH and LQKENI.

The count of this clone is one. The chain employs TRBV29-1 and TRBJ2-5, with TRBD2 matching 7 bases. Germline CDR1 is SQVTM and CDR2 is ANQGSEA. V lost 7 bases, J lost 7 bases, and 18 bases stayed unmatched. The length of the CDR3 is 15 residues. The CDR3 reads CSGTALAERGGTQYF. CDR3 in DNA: TGCAGCGGTACGGCGCTAGCGGAGCGGGGCGGGACCCAGTACTTC.

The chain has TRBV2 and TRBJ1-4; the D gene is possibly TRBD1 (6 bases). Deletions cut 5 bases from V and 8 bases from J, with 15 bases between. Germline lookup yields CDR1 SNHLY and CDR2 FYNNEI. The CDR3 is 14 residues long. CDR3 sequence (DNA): TGTGCCAGCAGTATACAGGGATCCGGGGAAAAACTGTTTTTT. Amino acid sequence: CASSIQGSGEKLFF.

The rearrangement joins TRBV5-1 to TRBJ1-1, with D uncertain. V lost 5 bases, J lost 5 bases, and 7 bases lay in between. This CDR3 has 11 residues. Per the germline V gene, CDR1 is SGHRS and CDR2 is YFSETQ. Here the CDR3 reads CASRSNTEAFF. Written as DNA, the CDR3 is TGCGCCAGCAGAAGCAATACTGAAGCTTTCTTT.

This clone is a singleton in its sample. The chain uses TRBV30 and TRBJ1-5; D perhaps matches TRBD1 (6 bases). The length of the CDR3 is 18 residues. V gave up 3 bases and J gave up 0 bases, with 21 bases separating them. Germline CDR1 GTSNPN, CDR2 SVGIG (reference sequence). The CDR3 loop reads CAWSGGTLGKYSNQPQHF. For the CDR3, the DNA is TGTGCCTGGAGCGGGGGGACACTAGGAAAATATAGCAATCAGCCCCAGCATTTT.

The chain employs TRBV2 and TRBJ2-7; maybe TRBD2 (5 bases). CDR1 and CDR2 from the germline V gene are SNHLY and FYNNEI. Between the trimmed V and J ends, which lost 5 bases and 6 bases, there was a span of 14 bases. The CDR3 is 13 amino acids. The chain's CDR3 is CASSTRFSSEQYF. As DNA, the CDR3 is TGTGCCAGCAGTACTAGGTTCTCGTCCGAGCAGTACTTC.

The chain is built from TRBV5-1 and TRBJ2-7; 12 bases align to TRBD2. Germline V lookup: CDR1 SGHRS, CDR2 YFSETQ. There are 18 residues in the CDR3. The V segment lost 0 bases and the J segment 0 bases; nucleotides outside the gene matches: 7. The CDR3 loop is CASSLELAGGTLSYEQYF. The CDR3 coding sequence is TGCGCCAGCAGCTTGGAACTAGCGGGAGGAACTCTCTCCTACGAGCAGTACTTC.

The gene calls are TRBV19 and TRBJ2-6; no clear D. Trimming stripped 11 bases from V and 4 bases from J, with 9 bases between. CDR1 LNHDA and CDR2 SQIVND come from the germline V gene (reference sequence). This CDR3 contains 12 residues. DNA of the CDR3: TGTGCCTCAAATGGCGGGGCCAACGTCCTGACTTTC. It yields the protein CASNGGANVLTF.

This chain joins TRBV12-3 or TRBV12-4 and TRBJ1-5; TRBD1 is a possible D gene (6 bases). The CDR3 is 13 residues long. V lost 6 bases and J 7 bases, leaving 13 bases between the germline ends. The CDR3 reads CASRGRGYQPQHF. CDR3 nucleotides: TGTGCCAGCAGAGGCAGGGGTTACCAGCCCCAGCATTTT.

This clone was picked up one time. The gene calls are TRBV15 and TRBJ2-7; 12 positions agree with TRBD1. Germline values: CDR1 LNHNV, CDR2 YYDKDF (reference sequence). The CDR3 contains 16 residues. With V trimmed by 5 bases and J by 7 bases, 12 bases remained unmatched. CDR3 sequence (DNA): TGTGCCACCAGCGACATACCGGGACAGGGGGCTCTTGAGCAGTACTTC. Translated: CATSDIPGQGALEQYF. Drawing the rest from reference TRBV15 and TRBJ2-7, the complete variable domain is DAMVIQNPRYQVTQFGKPVTLSCSQTLNHNVMYWYQQKSSQAPKLLFHYYDKDFNNEADTPDNFQSRRPNTSFCFLDIRSPGLGDTAMYLCATSDIPGQGALEQYFGPGTRLTVT.

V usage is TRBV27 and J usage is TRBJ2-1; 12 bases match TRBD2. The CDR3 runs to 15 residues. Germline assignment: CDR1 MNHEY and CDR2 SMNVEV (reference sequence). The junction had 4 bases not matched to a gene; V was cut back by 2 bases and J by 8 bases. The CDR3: CASSLIGLAGYEQFF. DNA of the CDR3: TGTGCCAGCAGTTTAATTGGACTAGCGGGATATGAGCAGTTCTTC.

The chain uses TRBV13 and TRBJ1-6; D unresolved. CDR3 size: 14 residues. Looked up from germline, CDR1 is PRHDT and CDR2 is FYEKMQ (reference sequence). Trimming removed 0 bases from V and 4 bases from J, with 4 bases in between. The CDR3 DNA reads TGTGCCAGCAGCTTAGGACGGTATAATTCACCCCTCCACTTT. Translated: CASSLGRYNSPLHF.

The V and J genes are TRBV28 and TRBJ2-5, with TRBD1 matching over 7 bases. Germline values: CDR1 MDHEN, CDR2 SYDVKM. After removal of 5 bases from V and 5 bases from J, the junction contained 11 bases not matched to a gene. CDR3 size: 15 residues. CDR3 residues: CASSAYRGKGETQYF. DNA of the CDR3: TGTGCCAGCAGTGCATACAGGGGAAAGGGGGAGACCCAGTACTTC.

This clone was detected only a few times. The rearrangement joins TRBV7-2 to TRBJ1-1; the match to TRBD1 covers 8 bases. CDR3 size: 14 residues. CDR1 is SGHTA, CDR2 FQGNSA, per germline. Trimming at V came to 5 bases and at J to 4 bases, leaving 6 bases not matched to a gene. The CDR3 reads CASSRRQGSTEAFF. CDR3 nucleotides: TGTGCCAGCAGCCGTAGACAGGGGAGCACTGAAGCTTTCTTT.

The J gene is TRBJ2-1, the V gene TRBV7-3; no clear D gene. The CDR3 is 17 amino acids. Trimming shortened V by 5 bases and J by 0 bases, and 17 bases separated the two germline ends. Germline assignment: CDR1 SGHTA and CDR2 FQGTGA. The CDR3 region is CASSQERLQSSYNEQFF. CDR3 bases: TGTGCCAGCAGCCAGGAACGGCTACAGAGCTCCTACAATGAGCAGTTCTTC.

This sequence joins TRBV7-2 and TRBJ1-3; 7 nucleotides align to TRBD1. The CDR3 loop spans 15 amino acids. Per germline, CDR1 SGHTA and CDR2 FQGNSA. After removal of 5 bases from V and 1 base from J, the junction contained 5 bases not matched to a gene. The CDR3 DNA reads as TGTGCCAGCAGCCCGGACAGGAATTCTGGAAACACCATATATTTT. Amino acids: CASSPDRNSGNTIYF.

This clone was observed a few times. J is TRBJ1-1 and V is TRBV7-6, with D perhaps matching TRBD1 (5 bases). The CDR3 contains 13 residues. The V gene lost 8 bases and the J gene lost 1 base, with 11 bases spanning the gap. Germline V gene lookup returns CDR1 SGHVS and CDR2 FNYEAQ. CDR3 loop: CASSVGQNTEAFF. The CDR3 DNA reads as TGTGCCAGCTCGGTTGGACAGAACACTGAAGCTTTCTTT.

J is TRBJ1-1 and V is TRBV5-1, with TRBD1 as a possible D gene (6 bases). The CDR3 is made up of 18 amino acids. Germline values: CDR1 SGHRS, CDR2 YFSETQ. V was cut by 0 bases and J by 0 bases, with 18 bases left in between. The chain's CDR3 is CASSLEGGGGHLNTEAFF. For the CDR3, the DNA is TGCGCCAGCAGCTTGGAGGGGGGCGGGGGACATTTGAACACTGAAGCTTTCTTT.